This TCR beta chain was identified during a study of T cells in Graves' hyperthyroidism and ophthalmopathy. Study-wide results and caveats: Appearing also in blood were most of the thyroid clonotypes expanded above 0.001.

RNA transcripts were the template for amplifying TCR beta CDR3 regions. The HTBI set primed first-round TCR CDR3 RT-PCR. TCRdb passed the multiplex PCR reads through MiXCR, listing each CDR3 protein once. The table has roughly 400,000 distinct CDR3 sequences, 11% to 15% seen once. Trimming pared 0 bases from V and 0 bases from J, leaving 15 bases between. CDR1 and CDR2 (germline): LNHNV, YYDKDF (reference sequence). The CDR3 is 18 residues long. Notes on this clonotype: The antigen remains undetermined.

Ophthalmopathy in the patients scored at least 3 on Clinical Activity Score and at least 4 on NOSPECS grade, lasting under 3 months. Clinical symptoms, serum thyroxine, TRAb, thyroid ultrasound and orbital computed tomography established diagnosis. PBMCs were derived from about 10 ml fresh peripheral blood. Sequenced: blood. This receptor was obtained from a man between 50 and 59 years old with Graves' ophthalmopathy. The chain uses TRBV15 and TRBJ1-3; D is perhaps TRBD1 (5 bases). CDR3 bases: TGTGCCACCAGCAGAGATCGGGGGGTCCCTCACTCTGGAAACACCATATATTTT. This codes for CATSRDRGVPHSGNTIYF.